This T cell receptor beta chain emerged from a study of blood T cell repertoires in COVID-19. CDR1 is SGHNT and CDR2 is YENEEA in the germline V gene. This CDR3 region has 14 residues. Trimming removed 1 base at V and 0 bases at J, with 7 bases between. The assay was immunoSEQ multiplex PCR, and TCRdb's table has in-frame clones only and misses some. Of 430,000 or so clones detected, 70% to 90% appear once; the ten largest clones hold around 0.92%. The sequencing input was peripheral blood. The origin of this receptor is a man younger than 35 with COVID-19, enrolled during active disease. This rearrangement joins TRBV11-3 to TRBJ2-7; no reliable D call. The CDR3 DNA reads TGTGCCAGCAGCTTAGTGCAGTCCTCCTACGAGCAGTACTTC. This encodes CASSLVQSSYEQYF. Based on the CDR3 plus reference TRBV11-3 and TRBJ2-7, the full variable domain is EAGVVQSPRYKIIEKKQPVAFWCNPISGHNTLYWYLQNLGQGPELLIRYENEEAVDDSQLPKDRFSAERLKGVDSTLKIQPAELGDSAVYLCASSLVQSSYEQYFGPGTRLTVT.